A selection of T cell receptor beta chains follows, all from one sample in a study of shared clonotypes between healthy human individuals. Method: immunoSEQ multiplex PCR; TCRdb's copy keeps in-frame clones and lacks some. This table has about 490,000 clones, around 80% appearing once. The sample taken for sequencing was PBMCs. The source of these receptors is a woman between 40 and 55 years old in good health. Some clones in this sample may be carry-over from other donors' samples. Each CDR3 is given with its conserved first and last residue. The D gene is left open where the match is weak. Clone size is shown for a subset of rows, as once, few, many or a class of expanded clone.

abundance	v_gene	d_gene	j_gene	CDR3aa	CDR3nt
-	TRBV11-2	-	TRBJ2-7	CASSYGHPYEQYF	TGTGCCAGCAGTTACGGACACCCCTACGAGCAGTACTTC
-	TRBV2	-	TRBJ2-2	CASSVEYGELFF	TGTGCCAGCAGTGTTGAATACGGGGAGCTGTTTTTT
-	TRBV2	TRBD1	TRBJ1-1	CASSINRGSEAFF	TGTGCCAGCAGTATTAACAGGGGGTCTGAAGCTTTCTTT
-	TRBV28	TRBD1	TRBJ2-7	CASSPPAYRGQDYEQYF	TGTGCCAGCAGTCCCCCCGCCTACAGGGGGCAGGACTACGAGCAGTACTTC
once	TRBV4-1	TRBD2	TRBJ2-7	CASSQIEVASGTVYEQYF	TGCGCCAGCAGCCAAATCGAGGTGGCTAGCGGGACTGTTTACGAGCAGTACTTC
few	TRBV18	-	TRBJ1-5	CASSSGRQDAQHF	TGTGCCAGCTCATCGGGACGTCAAGATGCCCAGCATTTT
-	TRBV28	-	TRBJ2-7	CASSFWGGGTSYEQYF	TGTGCCAGCAGTTTCTGGGGAGGGGGAACCTCCTACGAGCAGTACTTC
few	TRBV28	TRBD1	TRBJ2-7	CASSLPGTGGYEQYF	TGTGCCAGCAGTTTACCCGGGACAGGGGGCTACGAGCAGTACTTC
-	TRBV7-6	TRBD2	TRBJ2-3	CASSLGLAGDTQYF	TGTGCCAGCAGCTTAGGTCTAGCGGGAGATACGCAGTATTTT
-	TRBV7-3	TRBD2	TRBJ2-7	CASSLTSGSNLDEQYF	TGTGCCAGCAGCTTAACTAGCGGGAGCAATCTGGACGAGCAGTACTTC
once	TRBV5-1	-	TRBJ2-1	CASSLLAENNEQFF	TGCGCCAGCAGCTTGTTGGCCGAGAACAATGAGCAGTTCTTC
-	TRBV28	TRBD1	TRBJ1-5	CASSPWDRGNQPQHF	TGTGCCAGCAGTCCTTGGGACAGGGGCAATCAGCCCCAGCATTTT
few	TRBV6-1	-	TRBJ2-7	CASSGRQYEQYF	TGTGCCAGCAGTGGCAGACAGTACGAGCAGTACTTC
-	TRBV5-1	TRBD2	TRBJ2-5	CASTPGGQGTQYF	TGCGCCAGCACCCCGGGAGGCCAGGGGACCCAGTACTTC
-	TRBV14	-	TRBJ1-5	CASSQTRNQPQHF	TGTGCCAGCAGCCAAACCCGCAATCAGCCCCAGCATTTT
-	TRBV19	-	TRBJ2-7	CASSIMGSAIFGQYF	TGTGCCAGTAGTATAATGGGGTCGGCTATTTTTGGGCAGTACTTC
-	TRBV9	TRBD2	TRBJ2-1	CASSGGTSGGRRSYNEQFF	TGTGCCAGCAGCGGTGGGACTAGCGGGGGGCGGCGCTCCTACAATGAGCAGTTCTTC
-	TRBV5-1	-	TRBJ1-2	CASSPGRPNYGYTF	TGCGCCAGCAGCCCGGGACGGCCGAACTATGGCTACACCTTC
-	TRBV27	-	TRBJ1-2	CASRRQQKPYGYTF	TGTGCCAGCAGGAGACAGCAAAAGCCCTATGGCTACACCTTC
-	TRBV10-2	TRBD1	TRBJ2-4	CASSDRRQGTKNIQYF	TGCGCCAGCAGTGATCGGAGACAGGGTACCAAAAACATTCAGTACTTC
few	TRBV6-5	TRBD2	TRBJ2-7	CASTPGLEGYEQYF	TGTGCCAGCACCCCGGGACTAGAAGGATACGAGCAGTACTTC
-	TRBV27	-	TRBJ2-3	CASRIQGIDTQYF	TGTGCCAGCAGGATACAGGGTATCGATACGCAGTATTTT
-	TRBV29-1	TRBD2	TRBJ2-1	CSVEVVAGNEQFF	TGCAGCGTTGAAGTGGTAGCGGGAAATGAGCAGTTCTTC
-	TRBV28	-	TRBJ1-1	CASSDSDGAFF	TGTGCCAGCAGCGATTCAGATGGAGCTTTCTTT
once	TRBV27	TRBD1	TRBJ2-5	CASLTRQGAQETQYF	TGTGCCAGCTTGACGCGACAGGGTGCCCAAGAGACCCAGTACTTC
-	TRBV21-1	-	TRBJ1-4	CASSKGTQGSNEKLFF	TGTGCCAGCAGCAAAGGAACCCAGGGGAGTAATGAAAAACTGTTTTTT
-	TRBV6-5	-	TRBJ1-4	CASSYGREEEKLFF	TGTGCCAGCAGTTACGGTAGGGAAGAAGAAAAACTGTTTTTT
-	TRBV19	TRBD1	TRBJ2-5	CASSLDRAGETQYF	TGTGCCAGTAGTCTAGACAGGGCCGGAGAGACCCAGTACTTC
few	TRBV7-9	-	TRBJ1-3	CASSFSVAGNTIYF	TGTGCCAGCAGCTTTAGCGTGGCTGGAAACACCATATATTTT
-	TRBV29-1	TRBD2	TRBJ2-1	CSVENPAGDDEQFF	TGCAGCGTTGAAAATCCTGCGGGAGACGATGAGCAGTTCTTC
once	TRBV18	-	TRBJ2-7	CASSRLYYEQYF	TGTGCCAGCTCCCGCCTCTACTACGAGCAGTACTTC
-	TRBV7-9	TRBD1	TRBJ1-2	CASSQGAYGYTF	TGTGCCAGCAGCCAGGGGGCCTATGGCTACACCTTC
few	TRBV11-2	-	TRBJ2-7	CASGYSGPTPREQYF	TGTGCCAGCGGTTATAGCGGACCTACACCACGCGAGCAGTACTTC
-	TRBV28	-	TRBJ2-1	CASSMPGLALDEQFF	TGTGCCAGCAGCATGCCAGGTCTAGCTTTGGATGAGCAGTTCTTC
-	TRBV5-1	-	TRBJ2-1	CASSLSRDEQFF	TGCGCCAGCAGCTTGTCCCGGGATGAGCAGTTCTTC
once	TRBV29-1	TRBD2	TRBJ2-1	CSASLAGGIVGEQFF	TGCAGCGCTTCTTTAGCGGGAGGAATAGTCGGTGAGCAGTTCTTC
-	TRBV19	TRBD1	TRBJ1-1	CASRGQGAGTEAFF	TGTGCCAGTAGGGGACAGGGGGCTGGGACTGAAGCTTTCTTT
once	TRBV6-5	-	TRBJ2-7	CASSFAGTPREQYF	TGTGCCAGCAGTTTCGCCGGGACTCCCCGGGAGCAGTACTTC
-	TRBV5-1	-	TRBJ1-1	CASSSQGPEAFF	TGCGCCAGCAGCTCCCAGGGCCCTGAAGCTTTCTTT
-	TRBV5-4	-	TRBJ1-2	CASSQGSGYGYTF	TGTGCCAGCAGCCAGGGTTCGGGGTATGGCTACACCTTC
-	TRBV5-4	TRBD2	TRBJ2-3	CASSVRLAGGPIDTQYF	TGTGCCAGCAGCGTAAGACTAGCGGGAGGGCCTATAGATACGCAGTATTTT
-	TRBV1	-	TRBJ2-1	CTSSQDLQGVSYNEQFF	TGCACCAGCAGCCAAGATCTCCAAGGGGTCTCCTACAATGAGCAGTTCTTC
-	TRBV9	-	TRBJ2-3	CASSVSGADTQYF	TGTGCCAGCAGCGTTAGTGGGGCAGATACGCAGTATTTT
-	TRBV7-9	TRBD2	TRBJ2-7	CASRLAGVVGEQYF	TGTGCCAGCAGACTAGCGGGAGTTGTGGGAGAGCAGTACTTC
-	TRBV20-1	-	TRBJ2-7	CSAKFGSEQYF	TGCAGTGCGAAATTTGGGTCCGAGCAGTACTTC
-	TRBV5-4	-	TRBJ2-7	CASSANTGFDEQYF	TGTGCCAGCAGCGCCAACACAGGGTTCGACGAGCAGTACTTC
few	TRBV5-3	-	TRBJ2-3	CARSLATYTDTQYF	TGTGCCAGAAGCTTGGCGACCTACACAGATACGCAGTATTTT
-	TRBV7-9	-	TRBJ2-5	CASSLALPDQETQYF	TGTGCCAGCAGCTTAGCGCTTCCGGACCAAGAGACCCAGTACTTC
-	TRBV5-4	-	TRBJ1-4	CASRPGPTNEKLFF	TGTGCCAGCAGACCGGGACCGACTAATGAAAAACTGTTTTTT
-	TRBV19	TRBD2	TRBJ2-7	CASSIRSGREDEQYF	TGTGCCAGTAGTATACGAAGCGGGAGAGAAGACGAGCAGTACTTC